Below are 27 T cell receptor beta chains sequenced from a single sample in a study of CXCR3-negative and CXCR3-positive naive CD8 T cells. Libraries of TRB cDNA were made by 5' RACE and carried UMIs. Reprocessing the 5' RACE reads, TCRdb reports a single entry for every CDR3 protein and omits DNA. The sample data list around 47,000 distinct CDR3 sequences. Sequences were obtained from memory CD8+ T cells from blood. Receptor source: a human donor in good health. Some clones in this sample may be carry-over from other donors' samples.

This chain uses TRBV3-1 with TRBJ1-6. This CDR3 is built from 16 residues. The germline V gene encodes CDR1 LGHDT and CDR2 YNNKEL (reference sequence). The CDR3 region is CASSQDQRIYNSPLHF.

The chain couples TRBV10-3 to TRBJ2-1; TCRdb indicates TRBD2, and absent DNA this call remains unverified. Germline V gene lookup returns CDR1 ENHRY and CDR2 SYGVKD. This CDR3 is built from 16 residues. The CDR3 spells CAISRELAGRYNEQFF.

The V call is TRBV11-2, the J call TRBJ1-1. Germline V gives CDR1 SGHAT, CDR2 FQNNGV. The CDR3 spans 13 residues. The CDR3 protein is CASSLNSGSEAFF.

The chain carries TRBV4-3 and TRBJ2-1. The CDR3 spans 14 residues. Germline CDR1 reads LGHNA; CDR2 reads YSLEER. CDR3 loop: CASSQGDEHNEQFF.

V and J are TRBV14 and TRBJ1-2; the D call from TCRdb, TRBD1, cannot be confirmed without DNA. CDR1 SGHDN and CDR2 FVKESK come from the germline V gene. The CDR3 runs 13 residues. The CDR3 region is CASSLGQPYGYTF.

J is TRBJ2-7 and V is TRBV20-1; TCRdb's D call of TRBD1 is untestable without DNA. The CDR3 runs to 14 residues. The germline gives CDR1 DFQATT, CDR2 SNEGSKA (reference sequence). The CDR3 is CSARRDRGPYEQYF.

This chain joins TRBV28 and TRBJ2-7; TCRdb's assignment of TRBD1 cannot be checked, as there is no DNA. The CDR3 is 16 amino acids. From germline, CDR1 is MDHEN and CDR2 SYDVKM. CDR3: CASSFSSDSFSYEQYF.

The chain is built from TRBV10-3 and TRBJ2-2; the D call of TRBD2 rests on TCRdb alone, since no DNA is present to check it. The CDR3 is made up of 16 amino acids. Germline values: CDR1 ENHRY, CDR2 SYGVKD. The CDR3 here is CAISEHGDQRTGELFF.

CDR3 sequence: CASSLPRDLPNTGELFF. This rearrangement joins TRBV7-2 to TRBJ2-2; TCRdb picks TRBD2, but there is no DNA to check that call. CDR1 SGHTA and CDR2 FQGNSA come from the germline V gene. The CDR3 contains 17 residues.

The chain's CDR3 is CASSQAYNEQFF. This chain connects TRBV4-1 to TRBJ2-1. CDR1 and CDR2 from the germline V gene are MGHRA and YSYEKL. The CDR3 consists of 12 residues.

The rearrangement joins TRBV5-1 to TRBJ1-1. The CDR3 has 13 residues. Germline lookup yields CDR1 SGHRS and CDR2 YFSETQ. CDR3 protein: CASSLGSDFEAFF.

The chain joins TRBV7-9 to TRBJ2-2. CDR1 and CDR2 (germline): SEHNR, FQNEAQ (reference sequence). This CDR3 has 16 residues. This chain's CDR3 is CASSSSFRVRTGELFF.

CDR3 sequence reads: CASSLVSPPYEQYF. The gene calls are TRBV5-1 and TRBJ2-7. Germline loops: CDR1 SGHRS, CDR2 YFSETQ. This CDR3 comprises 14 residues.

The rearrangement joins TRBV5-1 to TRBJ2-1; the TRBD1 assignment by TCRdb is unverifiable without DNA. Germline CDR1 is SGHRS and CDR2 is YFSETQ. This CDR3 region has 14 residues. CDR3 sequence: CASSPRPGYNEQFF.

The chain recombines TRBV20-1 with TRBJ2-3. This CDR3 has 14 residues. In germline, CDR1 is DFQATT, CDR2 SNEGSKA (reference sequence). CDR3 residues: CSAKTGASTDTQYF.

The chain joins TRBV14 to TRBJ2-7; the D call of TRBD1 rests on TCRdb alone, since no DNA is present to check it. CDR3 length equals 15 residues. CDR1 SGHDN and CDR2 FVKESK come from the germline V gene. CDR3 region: CASSQDRGSAYEQYF.

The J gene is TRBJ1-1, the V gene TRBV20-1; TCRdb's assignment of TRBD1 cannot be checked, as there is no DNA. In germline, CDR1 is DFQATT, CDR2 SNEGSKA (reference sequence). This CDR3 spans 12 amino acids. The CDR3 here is CRVDRRDTEAFF.

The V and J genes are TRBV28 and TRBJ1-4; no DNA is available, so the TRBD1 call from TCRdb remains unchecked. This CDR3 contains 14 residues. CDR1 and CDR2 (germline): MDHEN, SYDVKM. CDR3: CASSGPGTSHSPFF.

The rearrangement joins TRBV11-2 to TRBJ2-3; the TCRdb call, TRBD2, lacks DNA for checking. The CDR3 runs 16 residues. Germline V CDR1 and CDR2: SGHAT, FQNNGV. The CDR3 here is CASSSEAGGQLDTQYF. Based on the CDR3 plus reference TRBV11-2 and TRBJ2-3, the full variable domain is EAGVAQSPRYKIIEKRQSVAFWCNPISGHATLYWYQQILGQGPKLLIQFQNNGVVDDSQLPKDRFSAERLKGVDSTLKIQPAKLEDSAVYLCASSSEAGGQLDTQYFGPGTRLTVL.

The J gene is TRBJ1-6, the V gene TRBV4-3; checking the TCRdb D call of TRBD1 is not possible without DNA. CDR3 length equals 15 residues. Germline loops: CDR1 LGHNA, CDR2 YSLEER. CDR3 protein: CASSQTGTGNSPLHF.

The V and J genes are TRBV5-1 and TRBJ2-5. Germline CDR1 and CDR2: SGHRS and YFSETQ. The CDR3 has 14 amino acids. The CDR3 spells CASSLARLEETQYF.

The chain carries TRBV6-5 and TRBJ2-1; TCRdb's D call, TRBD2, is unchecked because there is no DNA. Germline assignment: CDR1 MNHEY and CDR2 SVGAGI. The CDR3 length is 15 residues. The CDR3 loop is CASNPLAGAADEQFF.

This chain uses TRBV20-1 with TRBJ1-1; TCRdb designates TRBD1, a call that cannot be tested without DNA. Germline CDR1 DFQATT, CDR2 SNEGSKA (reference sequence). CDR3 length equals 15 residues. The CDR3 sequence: CSARGMGQGVTEAFF.

The CDR3 loop is CASSYRGFNQPQHF. This chain joins TRBV28 and TRBJ1-5; as DNA is missing, the TRBD1 call by TCRdb cannot be tested. CDR1 and CDR2 (germline): MDHEN, SYDVKM. This CDR3 has 14 residues.

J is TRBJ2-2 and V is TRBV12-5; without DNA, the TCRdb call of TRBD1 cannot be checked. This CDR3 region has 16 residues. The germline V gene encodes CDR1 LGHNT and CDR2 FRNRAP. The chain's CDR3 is CASGLLIPGRAGELFF.

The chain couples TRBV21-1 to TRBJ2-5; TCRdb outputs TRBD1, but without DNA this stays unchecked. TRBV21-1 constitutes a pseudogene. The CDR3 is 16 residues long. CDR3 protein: CASSKGPDRREETQYF.

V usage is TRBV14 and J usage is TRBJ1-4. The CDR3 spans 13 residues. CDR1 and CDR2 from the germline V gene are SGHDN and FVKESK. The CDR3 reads CASSQDFLGKLFF. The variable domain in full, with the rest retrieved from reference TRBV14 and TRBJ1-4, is EAGVTQFPSHSVIEKGQTVTLRCDPISGHDNLYWYRRVMGKEIKFLLHFVKESKQDESGMPNNRFLAERTGGTYSTLKVQPAELEDSGVYFCASSQDFLGKLFFGSGTQLSVL.